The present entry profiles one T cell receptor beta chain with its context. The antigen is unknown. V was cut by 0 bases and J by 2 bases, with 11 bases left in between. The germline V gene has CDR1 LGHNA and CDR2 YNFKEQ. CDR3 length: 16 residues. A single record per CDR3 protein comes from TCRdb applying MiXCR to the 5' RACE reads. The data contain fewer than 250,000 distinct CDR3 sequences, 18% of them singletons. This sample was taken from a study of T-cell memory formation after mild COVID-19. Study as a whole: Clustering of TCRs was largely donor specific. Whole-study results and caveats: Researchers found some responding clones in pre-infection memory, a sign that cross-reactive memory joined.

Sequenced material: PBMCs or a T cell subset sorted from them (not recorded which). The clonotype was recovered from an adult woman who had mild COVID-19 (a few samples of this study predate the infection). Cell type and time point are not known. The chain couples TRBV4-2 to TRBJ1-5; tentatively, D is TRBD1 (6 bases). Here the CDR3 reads CASSQDWGLGNQPQHF. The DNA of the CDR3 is TGTGCCAGCAGCCAAGATTGGGGGCTGGGCAATCAGCCCCAGCATTTT.